The rows below give T cell receptor beta chains drawn from one sample of a study of blood T cells in healthy people across ages. From the 5' RACE reads, TCRdb called clonotypes with MiXCR, one entry per CDR3 protein. Among about 830,000 distinct CDR3 sequences listed, approximately 59% were seen once. Sequenced sample: blood. Source of these receptors: a man aged 30 to 45 in good health. The CDR3 runs from the conserved cysteine through the conserved F or W.

j_call,v_call,cdr3_aa
TRBJ2-7,TRBV7-2,CASSFNRGSHEQYF
TRBJ2-7,TRBV6-5,CASSDPGSYEQYF
TRBJ2-1,TRBV27,CASAWGAVYNEQFF
TRBJ2-2,TRBV4-3,CASSQDGGRVAGELFF
TRBJ2-3,TRBV6-2/TRBV6-3,CASSRHDGTDTQYF
TRBJ2-7,TRBV7-9,CASSLGFSAGYEQYF
TRBJ2-1,TRBV7-3,CASSLIHRLNNEQFF
TRBJ2-3,TRBV7-2,CASSLLSGGRSDTQYF
.,TRBV20-1,CSAAIGTRGDEQYF
TRBJ2-6,TRBV20-1,CSASSRGFSGANVLTF
TRBJ2-4,TRBV27,CATGVGAKNIQYF
TRBJ2-7,TRBV5-6,CASRVGGQGAYEQYF
.,TRBV29-1,CSVERASAEQYF
TRBJ2-1,TRBV4-2,CASSQGEFF
TRBJ1-2,TRBV6-1,CASSEMGDGYTF
TRBJ2-7,TRBV6-2/TRBV6-3,CASSPRSPAGPYEQYF
.,TRBV20-1,CSARAPGLANEQYF
TRBJ2-5,TRBV15,CATSRDLRGIPETQYF
.,TRBV6-5,CASSRLAGIIYYEQYF
TRBJ1-2,TRBV15,CATSRGDRGSNYGYTF
TRBJ1-2,TRBV5-1,CASSSGTAYGYTF
TRBJ2-5,TRBV7-9,CASSLVAGSETQYF
TRBJ2-2,TRBV29-1,CSVTPGAGELFF
TRBJ2-7,TRBV28,CASSVRQVSYEQYF
TRBJ2-7,TRBV6-5,CVSSYSLGRSSYEQYF
TRBJ2-1,TRBV5-1,CASSPKRWSGRAEEQFF
TRBJ1-4,TRBV25-1,CASSDGTGATNEKLFF
TRBJ1-6,TRBV21-1,CASSKGGTGLRSSYNSPLHF
TRBJ2-1,TRBV9,CASSVTHGGGAPGEQFF
TRBJ2-1,TRBV6-5,CASRRPSGGLGEQFF
TRBJ2-3,TRBV7-2,CASSLSGISTDTQYF
TRBJ2-7,TRBV10-3,CAISTSGGFSYEQYF
TRBJ1-6,TRBV2,CASSEGRDTGSRRSPLHF
TRBJ2-1,TRBV7-3,CASSPTGGIDRGQFF
TRBJ2-2,TRBV7-9,CASSLFLAGGLASGELFF
TRBJ2-4,TRBV20-1,CSARQGATKNIQYF
TRBJ1-1,TRBV5-1,CASSLGRITASNTEAFF
TRBJ2-1,TRBV9,CASSSRGLAYNEQFF
TRBJ2-3,TRBV20-1,CSASIPLADSTETQYF
TRBJ2-7,TRBV4-2,CASSQVAWRIYEQYF
TRBJ2-5,TRBV7-6,CASSPLPETQYF
TRBJ2-7,TRBV29-1,CSVELSGTRYEQYF
TRBJ2-4,TRBV5-1,CASRDPTGGKNIQYF
TRBJ2-1,TRBV12-5,CASGIRDLSYNEQFF
TRBJ2-7,TRBV20-1,CSARLRDRLGEQYF
.,TRBV10-3,CAISEYRESYEQYF
TRBJ2-7,TRBV20-1,CSASGGVYEQYF
TRBJ2-1,TRBV3-1,CASSPRRTSGANEQFF
TRBJ2-1,TRBV4-3,CASSQGDREAYNEQFF